The 14 T cell receptor beta chains below all came from one sample that was sequenced in a study of T cell changes during pregnancy in multiple sclerosis. Only in-frame clones appear in the TCRdb table, and some are missing; sequencing was by immunoSEQ multiplex PCR. The table lists 55,000 to 65,000 clones, 93% of them singletons. Sequencing used peripheral blood, obtained after pregnancy. These receptors were collected from a female donor with multiple sclerosis, enrolled in a pregnancy study.

The CDR3 sequence is CASSLSPGQLFQETQYF. In DNA form, the CDR3 reads TGTGCCAGCAGTTTATCACCGGGACAGCTTTTCCAAGAGACCCAGTACTTC. V gene TRBV28 combines with J gene TRBJ2-5; 7 nucleotides line up with TRBD1. The ends lost 1 base at V and 1 base at J; junction bases unmatched: 9. The CDR3 has 17 residues. The V gene's germline CDR1 is MDHEN and CDR2 SYDVKM.

The chain has TRBV19 and TRBJ2-1; 12 bases fit TRBD2. CDR1 is LNHDA, CDR2 SQIVND, per germline (reference sequence). Germline trimming cut 4 bases from V and 6 bases from J; bases unmatched to any gene: 7. This CDR3 spans 16 amino acids. CDR3 nucleotides: TGTGCCAGTAGTACCGTACTAGCGGGAGGCCTCAATGAGCAGTTCTTC. It translates to CASSTVLAGGLNEQFF.

With respect to this clone: This CDR3 is also generated by other DNA sequences in the sample. The chain carries TRBV7-2 and TRBJ2-5, with no clear D. The germline gives CDR1 SGHTA, CDR2 FQGNSA. Trimming took off 3 bases at V and 2 bases at J, with 7 bases between the two ends. The CDR3 has 13 amino acids. CDR3 sequence (DNA): TGTGCCAGCAGCTTGGCTAGACAAGAGACCCAGTACTTC. This encodes CASSLARQETQYF.

The chain links TRBV5-5 to TRBJ2-1; TRBD1 is a possible D gene (6 bases). Per the germline V gene, CDR1 is SGHKS and CDR2 is YYEKEE (reference sequence). The length of the CDR3 is 14 residues. The V and J ends lost 2 bases and 7 bases respectively, with 13 bases between them. The CDR3 DNA is TGTGCCAGCAGCTTACAGGGACCGAGGAATGAGCAGTTCTTC. It yields the protein CASSLQGPRNEQFF.

The chain is built from TRBV28 and TRBJ2-3; no clear D gene. V was shortened by 3 bases and J by 0 bases, with 10 bases between the two germline ends. The length of the CDR3 is 15 residues. Germline assignment: CDR1 MDHEN and CDR2 SYDVKM. CDR3 in DNA: TGTGCCAGCAGTTTGGGCGATCTAAGCACAGATACGCAGTATTTT. It is translated as CASSLGDLSTDTQYF.

V and J are TRBV14 and TRBJ2-7, with D perhaps TRBD1 (6 bases). Germline CDR1 SGHDN, CDR2 FVKESK. The CDR3 contains 12 residues. V dropped 4 bases and J dropped 3 bases, with 7 bases sitting between them. DNA for the CDR3: TGTGCCAGCAGCCCACAGGGCTACGAGCAGTACTTC. Its translation is CASSPQGYEQYF.

Only one count was recorded for this clone. This chain uses TRBV7-2 with TRBJ1-5; 11 nucleotides match TRBD1. Looked up from germline, CDR1 is SGHTA and CDR2 is FQGNSA. Trimming at V came to 4 bases and at J to 2 bases, leaving 1 base not matched to a gene. This CDR3 has 15 residues. The CDR3 sequence is CASSWDRGGNQPQHF. DNA of the CDR3: TGTGCCAGCAGCTGGGACAGGGGGGGCAATCAGCCCCAGCATTTT.

This clone was observed a single time. The chain recombines TRBV10-3 with TRBJ1-6; 9 bases agree with TRBD1. CDR3 length: 15 amino acids. Germline V gene data show CDR1 as ENHRY and CDR2 as SYGVKD. J gave up 6 bases and V 0 bases, and 0 bases lay outside the gene matches. This CDR3 is CAISESDRGNSPLHF. The CDR3 DNA sequence: TGTGCCATCAGTGAGTCGGACAGGGGTAATTCACCCCTCCACTTT.

The chain has TRBV13 and TRBJ2-1; D may be TRBD1 (8 bases). With 2 bases removed from V and 6 bases from J, the gap between germline ends came to 14 bases. The CDR3 length is 15 residues. Germline V lookup: CDR1 PRHDT, CDR2 FYEKMQ (reference sequence). The DNA for the CDR3 is TGTGCCAGCAGCTTATGGACAGGGACTATCAATGAGCAGTTCTTC. Residues: CASSLWTGTINEQFF.

This clone has a single count. The chain uses TRBV19 and TRBJ2-1; D uncertain. Trimming stripped 0 bases from V and 0 bases from J, with 15 bases between. CDR3 length: 18 residues. CDR1 and CDR2 from the germline V gene are LNHDA and SQIVND (reference sequence). This CDR3 is CASSIDFSQYSSYNEQFF. The CDR3 coding sequence is TGTGCCAGTAGTATAGATTTCTCCCAATACAGCTCCTACAATGAGCAGTTCTTC.

The chain joins TRBV28 to TRBJ2-5, with 9 bases lining up with TRBD2. Germline CDR1 and CDR2: MDHEN and SYDVKM. Germline trimming cut 3 bases from V and 0 bases from J; bases unmatched to any gene: 5. The CDR3 consists of 16 residues. The CDR3 loop reads CASSFRGRGYQETQYF. CDR3 in DNA: TGTGCCAGCAGTTTCCGCGGGAGGGGGTACCAAGAGACCCAGTACTTC.

This chain connects TRBV28 to TRBJ1-1; TRBD1 is a possible D gene (5 bases). This CDR3 comprises 13 residues. The V end lost 1 base, the J end lost 5 bases, and 8 bases lay between the germline ends. Germline CDR1 and CDR2: MDHEN and SYDVKM. CDR3 DNA: TGTGCCAGCAGTTTATTCGACAGTACTGAAGCTTTCTTT. Translation gives CASSLFDSTEAFF.

The chain is built from TRBV28 and TRBJ1-4, with D tentatively TRBD1 (6 bases). Trimming took 5 bases from V and 4 from J, leaving 11 bases between them. Germline V lookup: CDR1 MDHEN, CDR2 SYDVKM. This CDR3 has 14 amino acids. The CDR3 here is CASSLQGINEKLFF. The CDR3 DNA follows: TGTGCCAGCAGTCTCCAGGGGATTAATGAAAAACTGTTTTTT.

The chain employs TRBV25-1 and TRBJ2-1; 8 bases match TRBD2. CDR1 MGHDK and CDR2 SYGVNS come from the germline V gene. There are 17 residues in the CDR3. The V gene end was trimmed by 6 bases and the J gene end by 3 bases; junction bases not matched to a gene: 13. CDR3 region: CASRGVILAEGYNEQFF. The DNA for the CDR3 is TGTGCCAGCAGGGGAGTTATACTAGCGGAGGGCTACAATGAGCAGTTCTTC. The full variable domain, rest sourced from reference TRBV25-1 and TRBJ2-1, is EADIYQTPRYLVIGTGKKITLECSQTMGHDKMYWYQQDPGMELHLIHYSYGVNSTEKGDLSSESTVSRIRTEHFPLTLESARPSHTSQYLCASRGVILAEGYNEQFFGPGTRLTVL.